The 31 T cell receptor beta chains below all came from one sample that was sequenced in a study of T cell repertoires in cytomegalovirus infection. Antigens for these TCRs are unknown. TCRdb re-analysed the reads in MiXCR, keeping a single row per CDR3 protein. The table includes just under 500,000 distinct CDR3 sequences, roughly a third detected once. The sample here was cultured PBMCs, taken from culture after CMV antigen stimulation. The receptors were gathered from a human donor in good health (CMV status not recorded). Some clones in this sample may be carry-over from other donors' samples.

In this sample, this clonotype turned up a few times. This rearrangement joins TRBV11-1 to TRBJ2-1; D might be TRBD2 (5 bases). V was clipped by 6 bases and J by 8 bases, with 23 bases between them. The germline V gene encodes CDR1 SGHAT and CDR2 FQDESV (reference sequence). The CDR3 is made up of 16 amino acids. The CDR3 loop is CASSRGRGRNADEQFF. CDR3 nucleotide sequence: TGTGCCAGCAGTCGCGGGCGAGGACGGAACGCTGATGAGCAGTTCTTC. The full variable domain, with the rest looked up from reference TRBV11-1 and TRBJ2-1, is EAEVAQSPRYKITEKSQAVAFWCDPISGHATLYWYRQILGQGPELLVQFQDESVVDDSQLPKDRFSAERLKGVDSTLKIQPAELGDSAMYLCASSRGRGRNADEQFFGPGTRLTVL.

This clonotype has only a few counts. The CDR3 DNA is TGTGCCAGCAGCTTAGGATCGACTAGCGTCAGGAATGAGCAGTTCTTC. It yields the protein CASSLGSTSVRNEQFF. The V gene is TRBV7-2, the J gene TRBJ2-1, with TRBD2 matching over 8 bases. CDR3 length equals 16 residues. Trimming took 1 base from V and 7 from J; bases not matched to a gene: 9. Looked up from germline, CDR1 is SGHTA and CDR2 is FQGNSA.

V and J are TRBV6-6 and TRBJ1-5; D ambiguous. This CDR3 is built from 16 residues. CDR1 is MNHNY and CDR2 is SVGAGI in the germline V gene (reference sequence). Trimming removed 3 bases at V and 0 bases at J, with 12 bases between. The CDR3 is CASSYSSGYSNQPQHF. The CDR3 nucleotides read TGTGCCAGCAGTTATAGCTCAGGATATAGCAATCAGCCCCAGCATTTT.

This rearrangement joins TRBV7-2 to TRBJ2-1; TRBD1 matches 7 bases. V was clipped by 5 bases and J by 10 bases; unmatched bases: 8. Germline CDR1 SGHTA, CDR2 FQGNSA. The CDR3 covers 13 residues. The CDR3, as DNA: TGTGCCAGCAGCACACAGGGACAGCAAGAGCAGTTCTTC. Translation: CASSTQGQQEQFF.

This clonotype was seen a few times. The V gene is TRBV19, the J gene TRBJ1-4; D remains ambiguous. Germline V gives CDR1 LNHDA, CDR2 SQIVND (reference sequence). The V end lost 7 bases, the J end lost 4 bases, and 16 bases lay between the germline ends. This CDR3 spans 15 amino acids. The CDR3 reads CASTPVGLVNEKLFF. In nucleotides, the CDR3 is TGTGCCAGTACACCTGTTGGGCTAGTTAATGAAAAACTGTTTTTT.

The chain recombines TRBV6-2 or TRBV6-3 with TRBJ2-1; D gene unclear. Trimming stripped 7 bases from V and 7 bases from J, with 20 bases between. CDR3 length equals 15 residues. The V gene's germline CDR1 is MNHEY and CDR2 SVGEGT. CDR3 DNA: TGTGCCAGCACCGTTACTGTGGCACCGTGGAATGAGCAGTTCTTC. Translated: CASTVTVAPWNEQFF.

In the case of this clonotype: With a much larger clone just one base away, this may be a read error. The chain has TRBV7-2 and TRBJ2-1, with D maybe TRBD2 (5 bases). The V end was cut by 5 bases, the J end by 9 bases, with 17 bases between. The CDR3 is made up of 14 amino acids. Per germline, CDR1 SGHTA and CDR2 FQGNSA. The CDR3 bases are TGTGCCAGCAGCCCACACGCGGGTTCGAGTGAGCAGTTCTTC. Residues: CASSPHAGSSEQFF.

The rearrangement uses TRBV27 and TRBJ1-1; D might be TRBD1 (5 bases). From germline, CDR1 is MNHEY and CDR2 SMNVEV (reference sequence). Trimming removed 6 bases at V and 1 base at J, with 27 bases between. The CDR3 runs to 19 residues. The CDR3 DNA is TGTGCCAGCAGGATGACCGGCCGCAGGGTAGGGGTGTGGAACACTGAAGCTTTCTTT. The encoded protein is CASRMTGRRVGVWNTEAFF.

This clonotype was picked up a small number of times. The chain recombines TRBV12-5 with TRBJ2-3, with D possibly matching TRBD1 (6 bases). Per the germline V gene, CDR1 is LGHNT and CDR2 is FRNRAP. The CDR3 totals 17 residues. With 0 bases removed from V and 1 base from J, the gap between germline ends came to 14 bases. CDR3: CASGLVLGQPRTDTQYF. CDR3 in DNA: TGTGCTAGTGGTTTGGTACTAGGACAGCCACGCACAGATACGCAGTATTTT.

The chain links TRBV29-1 to TRBJ1-5; possible D gene TRBD1, 5 bases. Per the germline V gene, CDR1 is SQVTM and CDR2 is ANQGSEA. This CDR3 has 14 residues. Trimming stripped 5 bases from V and 0 bases from J, with 11 bases between. For the CDR3, the DNA is TGCAGCGTTTGGGACCGCAGTAGCAATCAGCCCCAGCATTTT. Translated: CSVWDRSSNQPQHF. Drawing the rest from reference TRBV29-1 and TRBJ1-5, the complete variable domain is SAVISQKPSRDICQRGTSLTIQCQVDSQVTMMFWYRQQPGQSLTLIATANQGSEATYESGFVIDKFPISRPNLTFSTLTVSNMSPEDSSIYLCSVWDRSSNQPQHFGDGTRLSIL.

In this sample, this clonotype turned up once. This sequence joins TRBV11-2 and TRBJ2-1, with a tentative D call TRBD2 (6 bases). The CDR3 is made up of 17 amino acids. The V and J ends lost 5 bases and 2 bases respectively, with 19 bases between them. The V gene's germline CDR1 is SGHAT and CDR2 FQNNGV. CDR3 DNA sequence: TGTGCCAGCAGCCACCCCGGACGTCCGGGGGCCTACAATGAGCAGTTCTTC. Translated, it gives CASSHPGRPGAYNEQFF.

This clonotype was counted a few times. The gene calls are TRBV25-1 and TRBJ2-5, with D hard to call. Germline-derived CDR1 and CDR2 are MGHDK and SYGVNS. The CDR3 totals 15 residues. V was clipped by 1 base and J by 4 bases, with 13 bases between them. DNA of the CDR3: TGTGCCAGCAGTGAATGGGTGGGCTCCGGAGAGACCCAGTACTTC. The encoded protein is CASSEWVGSGETQYF. Combining the CDR3 with reference TRBV25-1 and TRBJ2-5 gives the whole variable domain EADIYQTPRYLVIGTGKKITLECSQTMGHDKMYWYQQDPGMELHLIHYSYGVNSTEKGDLSSESTVSRIRTEHFPLTLESARPSHTSQYLCASSEWVGSGETQYFGPGTRLLVL.

The sample holds many counts of this clonotype. DNA of the CDR3: TGTGCCAGCAGCTTAGGCCAGACGCTAGCCAAAAACATTCAGTACTTC. Translated, it gives CASSLGQTLAKNIQYF. This sequence joins TRBV7-2 and TRBJ2-4, with D hard to call. V was clipped by 1 base and J by 0 bases, with 10 bases between them. The CDR3 has 16 residues. Germline CDR1 and CDR2: SGHTA and FQGNSA.

The rearrangement joins TRBV7-2 to TRBJ2-1; TRBD2 matches at 7 bases. The germline V gene has CDR1 SGHTA and CDR2 FQGNSA. V lost 1 base, J lost 2 bases, and 8 bases stayed unmatched. CDR3 size: 17 residues. The CDR3 DNA is TGTGCCAGCAGCTTAGATGTAGTAGCGGGCACCTACAATGAGCAGTTCTTC. Protein: CASSLDVVAGTYNEQFF.

This clonotype was seen a handful of times. Here the CDR3 DNA reads TGTGCCAGCAGCTTCTCCCCGAACAGCGAGCAGTACTTC. Translation: CASSFSPNSEQYF. This chain joins TRBV7-9 and TRBJ2-7; D remains ambiguous. This CDR3 region has 13 residues. V was clipped by 3 bases and J by 6 bases, with 12 bases between them. Germline CDR1 and CDR2: SEHNR and FQNEAQ (reference sequence).

The chain joins TRBV11-3 to TRBJ1-1, with TRBD1 matching over 9 bases. From germline, CDR1 is SGHNT and CDR2 YENEEA. V shed 4 bases, J shed 10 bases, and the junction held 4 bases outside the gene matches. The CDR3 runs to 12 residues. CDR3 protein: CASSSGQGRAFF. The CDR3 DNA is TGTGCCAGCAGCTCAGGACAGGGGCGAGCTTTCTTT. Drawing the rest from reference TRBV11-3 and TRBJ1-1, the complete variable domain is EAGVVQSPRYKIIEKKQPVAFWCNPISGHNTLYWYLQNLGQGPELLIRYENEEAVDDSQLPKDRFSAERLKGVDSTLKIQPAELGDSAVYLCASSSGQGRAFFGQGTRLTVV.

The gene calls are TRBV15 and TRBJ1-1; a weak D match, TRBD1 (5 bases). Germline CDR1 LNHNV, CDR2 YYDKDF (reference sequence). The CDR3 extends over 19 amino acids. The ends were cut back, 0 bases at V and 1 base at J, with 21 bases in the middle. Here the CDR3 reads CATSRDIPYRIGGNTEAFF. CDR3 coding DNA: TGTGCCACCAGCAGAGACATCCCGTATCGGATTGGGGGGAACACTGAAGCTTTCTTT.

This clonotype was picked up a small number of times. The chain recombines TRBV6-2 or TRBV6-3 with TRBJ2-4, with D tentatively TRBD1 (7 bases). The CDR3 extends over 15 amino acids. Trimming left V 5 bases short and J 3 bases short, with 14 bases between. CDR1 is MNHEY and CDR2 is SVGEGT in the germline V gene. The CDR3 spells CASSPDREDKNIQYF. The CDR3, as DNA: TGTGCCAGCAGTCCAGACAGGGAGGACAAAAACATTCAGTACTTC.

This sequence joins TRBV29-1 and TRBJ2-7; the D gene is possibly TRBD1 (6 bases). CDR1 is SQVTM, CDR2 ANQGSEA, per germline. With 3 bases removed from V and 9 bases from J, the gap between germline ends came to 18 bases. The CDR3 has 13 amino acids. For the CDR3, the DNA is TGCAGCGTTGATCCCGAGACAGGTACCGGGCAGTACTTC. This sequence encodes CSVDPETGTGQYF.

The chain uses TRBV7-2 and TRBJ2-2; 7 nucleotides align to TRBD1. This CDR3 region has 15 residues. Germline V lookup: CDR1 SGHTA, CDR2 FQGNSA. Losses at the gene ends were 3 bases for V and 5 bases for J; bases not matched to a gene: 6. CDR3 DNA sequence: TGTGCCAGCAGCTTGACAGGGAAAAAAACCGGGGAGCTGTTTTTT. It codes for CASSLTGKKTGELFF.

In this sample, this clonotype turned up a few times. This sequence joins TRBV6-2 or TRBV6-3 and TRBJ2-3, with D unresolved. The CDR3 is 16 amino acids. Germline CDR1 is MNHEY and CDR2 is SVGEGT. Trimming took 5 bases from V and 0 from J, leaving 15 bases between them. In DNA form, the CDR3 reads TGTGCCAGCAGTCCCCCTCAGGCGACTAGCACAGATACGCAGTATTTT. Protein sequence: CASSPPQATSTDTQYF.

This clonotype showed up many times. The rearrangement uses TRBV6-1 and TRBJ2-1; D perhaps matches TRBD2 (5 bases). The CDR3 is made up of 16 amino acids. The V end was cut by 4 bases, the J end by 7 bases, with 20 bases between. The germline V gene has CDR1 MNHNS and CDR2 SASEGT. The CDR3 region has the DNA TGTGCCAGCAGTGTCTATAGAGCTAAGGAGGTTAATGAGCAGTTCTTC. It codes for CASSVYRAKEVNEQFF.

This clonotype appeared many times. The chain recombines TRBV7-8 with TRBJ1-1, with D tentatively TRBD1 (6 bases). The CDR3 runs to 14 residues. CDR1 SGHVS and CDR2 FQNEAQ come from the germline V gene. The V gene lost 2 bases and the J gene lost 5 bases, with 12 bases spanning the gap. The CDR3 sequence: CASSLKGGRTEAFF. CDR3 nucleotides: TGTGCCAGCAGCTTAAAGGGGGGGCGGACTGAAGCTTTCTTT.

The chain has TRBV25-1 and TRBJ2-1, with 7 positions matching TRBD2. V shed 8 bases, J shed 0 bases, and the junction held 13 bases outside the gene matches. In germline, CDR1 is MGHDK, CDR2 SYGVNS. The CDR3 has 17 amino acids. The CDR3 DNA follows: TGTGCCAGCCCGCCTCCTAGCGGACCCTACTCCTACAATGAGCAGTTCTTC. Amino acid sequence: CASPPPSGPYSYNEQFF.

In its sample, this clonotype was seen many times. The gene calls are TRBV7-2 and TRBJ1-1, with D perhaps TRBD1 (5 bases). Germline CDR1 SGHTA, CDR2 FQGNSA. Trimming stripped 1 base from V and 7 bases from J, with 13 bases between. The CDR3 is made up of 14 amino acids. The CDR3 nucleotides read TGTGCCAGCAGCTTAGTCGGGGACCCCAATGAAGCTTTCTTT. Translation gives CASSLVGDPNEAFF. The variable domain in full, completed from reference TRBV7-2 and TRBJ1-1, reads GAGVSQSPSNKVTEKGKDVELRCDPISGHTALYWYRQSLGQGLEFLIYFQGNSAPDKSGLPSDRFSAERTGGSVSTLTIQRTQQEDSAVYLCASSLVGDPNEAFFGQGTRLTVV.

This clonotype has more than one count but fewer than ten. This rearrangement joins TRBV19 to TRBJ2-3; 8 bases agree with TRBD2. This CDR3 spans 14 amino acids. CDR1 is LNHDA and CDR2 is SQIVND in the germline V gene (reference sequence). V shed 3 bases and J 5 bases; nucleotides not matched to a gene: 4. The DNA of the CDR3 is TGTGCCAGTAGTATGGGACTAGAAATAGATACGCAGTATTTT. Translated: CASSMGLEIDTQYF.

The CDR3 loop reads CASNPGRIYEQYV. The CDR3 region has the DNA TGTGCCAGCAACCCCGGGAGGATCTACGAGCAGTACGTC. This chain uses TRBV6-2 or TRBV6-3 with TRBJ2-7, with 7 positions matching TRBD2. The CDR3 has 13 residues. CDR1 and CDR2 (germline): MNHEY, SVGEGT. V trimming: 7 bases; J trimming: 3 bases; junction bases outside the gene matches: 6.

This clonotype was seen a single time. The rearrangement links TRBV29-1 to TRBJ2-1; D is possibly TRBD2 (6 bases). This CDR3 has 15 residues. In germline, CDR1 is SQVTM, CDR2 ANQGSEA. Deletions cut 7 bases from V and 0 bases from J, with 16 bases between. In nucleotides, the CDR3 is TGCAGCGCTGACGGGGGAGACGACTCCTACAATGAGCAGTTCTTC. Translating gives CSADGGDDSYNEQFF.

In its sample, this clonotype was seen a few times. The V gene is TRBV10-3, the J gene TRBJ2-1; 9 positions match TRBD1. J was trimmed by 2 bases and V by 7 bases; bases with no gene match: 18. CDR1 and CDR2 from the germline V gene are ENHRY and SYGVKD. CDR3 size: 19 residues. Here the CDR3 reads CAITGQPGQGSIPYNEQFF. The CDR3 region has the DNA TGTGCCATCACCGGCCAACCGGGACAGGGTAGCATCCCCTACAATGAGCAGTTCTTC.

This clonotype was seen at least ten times. The J gene is TRBJ2-3, the V gene TRBV4-1, with 9 bases matching TRBD2. CDR1 MGHRA and CDR2 YSYEKL come from the germline V gene. This CDR3 has 16 residues. V gave up 0 bases and J gave up 6 bases; unmatched junction bases: 7. The CDR3 coding sequence is TGCGCCAGCAGCCAAGAGGCGGGAGGGCCAAGGGATACGCAGTATTTT. Amino acid sequence: CASSQEAGGPRDTQYF.

The gene calls are TRBV20-1 and TRBJ1-1; possible D gene TRBD1, 5 bases. Germline V lookup: CDR1 DFQATT, CDR2 SNEGSKA (reference sequence). CDR3 length: 14 amino acids. V lost 1 base to trimming and J lost 4 bases, with 13 bases between them. In nucleotides, the CDR3 is TGCAGTGCTAGAGTCTTGGGGGGTATCACTGAAGCTTTCTTT. Translation: CSARVLGGITEAFF.